This TCR beta chain came from a study of blood T cell repertoires in COVID-19. The CDR3 length is 15 residues. V trimming: 1 base; J trimming: 8 bases; junction bases outside the gene matches: 7. Germline CDR1 reads SEHNR; CDR2 reads FQNEAQ (reference sequence). Seattle enrolled patients during active infection and tracked them longitudinally. This table comes from immunoSEQ multiplex PCR, and its TCRdb copy is limited to in-frame clones, with some not included. Of 300,000 or so clones listed, almost 90% are singletons. This clone showed up just once. This sequence was found in a woman in her 30s with COVID-19, enrolled during active disease. The rearrangement uses TRBV7-9 and TRBJ1-4, with 7 bases that match TRBD1. Sequencing was carried out using peripheral blood. This CDR3 reads CASSLGRQGGEKLFF. The CDR3 coding sequence is TGTGCCAGCAGCTTAGGGCGACAGGGAGGCGAAAAACTGTTTTTT.